In this sample, the clone carrying this T cell receptor beta chain turned up many times. The antigen is not known. Sample time point: persistent/refractory GD, antithyroid drugs over 5 years with positive TRAb. Isolated PBMC RNA provided the starting material for the TCR library. EDTA tubes received around 10 milliliters of drawn peripheral blood. The sample originates from a study of regulatory T cells in long-lasting Graves disease. The study, taken as a whole, reports: Favored gene segments in persistent disease were TRBV28, TRBJ1-2 and TRBJ2-5.

The authors built TCR beta libraries using iRepertoire HTBI primers and Arm-PCR of CDR3 regions. Using its own MiXCR run on the multiplex PCR reads, TCRdb lists one record per CDR3 protein. Among over 450,000 distinct CDR3 sequences, under 25% were seen once, and the ten largest hold approximately 6.4%. Germline lookup yields CDR1 MDHEN and CDR2 SYDVKM. With 3 bases clipped from V and 5 bases from J, the junction kept 7 bases outside the gene matches. This CDR3 contains 15 residues. This TCR was sampled from a female donor with Graves disease. The chain employs TRBV28 and TRBJ1-1; 9 positions match TRBD1. Sequencing was performed on peripheral blood mononuclear cells (PBMCs), taken when the disease was refractory, from a patient treated with antithyroid drugs. Here the CDR3 DNA reads TGTGCCAGCAGTTTGAGGGACAGGGAGGCGACTGAAGCTTTCTTT. Encoded protein: CASSLRDREATEAFF.